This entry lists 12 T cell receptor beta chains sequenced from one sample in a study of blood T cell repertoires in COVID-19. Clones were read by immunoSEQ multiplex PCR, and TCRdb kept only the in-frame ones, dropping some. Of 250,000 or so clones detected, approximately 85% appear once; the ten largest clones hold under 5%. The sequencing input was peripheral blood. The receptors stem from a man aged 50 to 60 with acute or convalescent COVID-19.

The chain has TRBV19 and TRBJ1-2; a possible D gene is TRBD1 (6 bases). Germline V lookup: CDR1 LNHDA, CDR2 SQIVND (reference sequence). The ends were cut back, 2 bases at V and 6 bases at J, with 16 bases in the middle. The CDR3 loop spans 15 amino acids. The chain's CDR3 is CASSIHGTGKNGYTF. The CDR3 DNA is TGTGCCAGTAGTATACATGGTACAGGGAAAAATGGCTACACCTTC.

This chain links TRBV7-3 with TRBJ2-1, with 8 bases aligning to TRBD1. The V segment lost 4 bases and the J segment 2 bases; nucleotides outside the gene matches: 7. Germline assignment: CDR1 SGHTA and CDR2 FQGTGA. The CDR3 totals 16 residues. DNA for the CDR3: TGTGCCAGCAGCTCCCCGGACAGGGCAACCTACAATGAGCAGTTCTTC. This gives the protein CASSSPDRATYNEQFF. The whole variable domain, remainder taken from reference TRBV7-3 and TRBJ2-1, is GAGVSQTPSNKVTEKGKYVELRCDPISGHTALYWYRQSLGQGPEFLIYFQGTGAADDSGLPNDRFFAVRPEGSVSTLKIQRTERGDSAVYLCASSSPDRATYNEQFFGPGTRLTVL.

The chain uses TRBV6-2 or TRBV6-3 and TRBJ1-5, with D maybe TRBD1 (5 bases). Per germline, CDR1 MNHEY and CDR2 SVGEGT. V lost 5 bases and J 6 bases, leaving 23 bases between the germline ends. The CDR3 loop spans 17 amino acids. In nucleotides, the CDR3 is TGTGCCAGCAGTGCCCGGGGGGGGGAGAACGCTCGTCAGCCCCAGCATTTT. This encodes CASSARGGENARQPQHF.

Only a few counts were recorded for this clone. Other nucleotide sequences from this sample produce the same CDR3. CDR3 bases: TGTGCCAGCAGTGTGGAGAGGGGCAATCAGCCCCAGCATTTT. Translated: CASSVERGNQPQHF. V gene TRBV2 combines with J gene TRBJ1-5; D is uncertain. This CDR3 is built from 14 residues. Per the germline V gene, CDR1 is SNHLY and CDR2 is FYNNEI. V lost 4 bases to trimming and J lost 2 bases, with 9 bases between them.

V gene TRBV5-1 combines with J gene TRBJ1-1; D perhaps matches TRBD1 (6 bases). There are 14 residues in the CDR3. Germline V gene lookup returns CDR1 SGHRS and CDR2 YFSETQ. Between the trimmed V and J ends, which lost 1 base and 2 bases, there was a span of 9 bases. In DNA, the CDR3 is TGCGCCAGCAGCTTGCTACAGGGTAACACTGAAGCTTTCTTT. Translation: CASSLLQGNTEAFF. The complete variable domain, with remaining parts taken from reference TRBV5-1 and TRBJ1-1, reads KAGVTQTPRYLIKTRGQQVTLSCSPISGHRSVSWYQQTPGQGLQFLFEYFSETQRNKGNFPGRFSGRQFSNSRSEMNVSTLELGDSALYLCASSLLQGNTEAFFGQGTRLTVV.

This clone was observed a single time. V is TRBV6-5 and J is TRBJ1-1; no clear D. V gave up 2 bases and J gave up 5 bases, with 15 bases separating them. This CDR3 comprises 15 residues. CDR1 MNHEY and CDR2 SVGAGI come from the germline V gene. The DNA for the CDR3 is TGTGCCAGCAGTTACATCCGGGGATGGTGGACTGAAGCTTTCTTT. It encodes CASSYIRGWWTEAFF.

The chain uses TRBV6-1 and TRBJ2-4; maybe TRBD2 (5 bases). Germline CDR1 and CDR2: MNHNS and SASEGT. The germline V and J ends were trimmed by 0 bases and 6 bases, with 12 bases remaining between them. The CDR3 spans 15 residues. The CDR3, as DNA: TGTGCCAGCAGTGAAGCGTCGGGGTGGGGAAACATTCAGTACTTC. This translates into CASSEASGWGNIQYF.

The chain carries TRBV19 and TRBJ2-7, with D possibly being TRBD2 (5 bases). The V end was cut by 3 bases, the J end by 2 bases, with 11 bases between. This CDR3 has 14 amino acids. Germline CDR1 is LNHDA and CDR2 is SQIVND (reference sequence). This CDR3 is CASSMGVVTYEQYF. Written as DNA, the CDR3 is TGTGCCAGTAGTATGGGAGTTGTCACCTACGAGCAGTACTTC.

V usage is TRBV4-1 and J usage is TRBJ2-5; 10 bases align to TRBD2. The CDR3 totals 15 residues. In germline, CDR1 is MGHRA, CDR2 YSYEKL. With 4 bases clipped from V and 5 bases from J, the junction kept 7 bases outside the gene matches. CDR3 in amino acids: CASSPIAGGRETQYF. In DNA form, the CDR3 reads TGCGCCAGCAGCCCTATAGCGGGGGGAAGGGAGACCCAGTACTTC.

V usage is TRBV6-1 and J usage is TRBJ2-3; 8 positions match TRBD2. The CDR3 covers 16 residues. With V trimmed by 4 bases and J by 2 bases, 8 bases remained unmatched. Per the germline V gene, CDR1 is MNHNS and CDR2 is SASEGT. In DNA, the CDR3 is TGTGCCAGCAGTGTGGGAGTAGCGGGGTACACAGATACGCAGTATTTT. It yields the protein CASSVGVAGYTDTQYF.

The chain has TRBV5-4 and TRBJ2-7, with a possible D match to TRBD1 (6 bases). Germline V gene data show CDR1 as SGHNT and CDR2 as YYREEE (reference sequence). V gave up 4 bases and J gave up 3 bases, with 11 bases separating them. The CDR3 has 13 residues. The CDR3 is CASSEGVIYEQYF. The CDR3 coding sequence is TGTGCCAGCAGCGAGGGGGTAATCTACGAGCAGTACTTC. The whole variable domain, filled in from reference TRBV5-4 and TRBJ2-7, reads ETGVTQSPTHLIKTRGQQVTLRCSSQSGHNTVSWYQQALGQGPQFIFQYYREEENGRGNFPPRFSGLQFPNYSSELNVNALELDDSALYLCASSEGVIYEQYFGPGTRLTVT.

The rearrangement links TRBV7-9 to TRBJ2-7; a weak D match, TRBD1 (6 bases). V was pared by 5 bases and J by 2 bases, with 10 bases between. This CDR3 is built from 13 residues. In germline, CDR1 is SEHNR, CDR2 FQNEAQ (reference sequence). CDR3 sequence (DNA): TGTGCCAGCAGCCCCAGGGGAGCCTACGAGCAGTACTTC. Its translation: CASSPRGAYEQYF.